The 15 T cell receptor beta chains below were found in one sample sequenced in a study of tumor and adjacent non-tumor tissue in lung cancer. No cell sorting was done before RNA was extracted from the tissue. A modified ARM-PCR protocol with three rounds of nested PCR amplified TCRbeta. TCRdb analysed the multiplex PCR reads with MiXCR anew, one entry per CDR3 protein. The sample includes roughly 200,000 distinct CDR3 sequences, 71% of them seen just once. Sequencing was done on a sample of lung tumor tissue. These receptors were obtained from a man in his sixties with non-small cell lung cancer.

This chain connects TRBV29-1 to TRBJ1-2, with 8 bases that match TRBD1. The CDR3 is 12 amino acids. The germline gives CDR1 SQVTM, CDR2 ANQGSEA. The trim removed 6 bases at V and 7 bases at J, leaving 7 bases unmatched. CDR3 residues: CSVAGGAFGYTF. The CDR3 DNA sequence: TGCAGCGTAGCAGGGGGCGCGTTTGGCTACACCTTC.

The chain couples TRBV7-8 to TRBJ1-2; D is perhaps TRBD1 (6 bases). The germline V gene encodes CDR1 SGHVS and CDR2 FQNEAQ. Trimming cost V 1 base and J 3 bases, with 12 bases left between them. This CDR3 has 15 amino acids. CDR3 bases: TGTGCCAGCAGCTTAGAAACAGGGTCCCACTATGGCTACACCTTC. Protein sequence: CASSLETGSHYGYTF. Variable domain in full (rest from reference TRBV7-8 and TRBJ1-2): GAGVSQSPRYKVAKRGQDVALRCDPISGHVSLFWYQQALGQGPEFLTYFQNEAQLDKSGLPSDRFFAERPEGSVSTLKIQRTQQEDSAVYLCASSLETGSHYGYTFGSGTRLTVV.

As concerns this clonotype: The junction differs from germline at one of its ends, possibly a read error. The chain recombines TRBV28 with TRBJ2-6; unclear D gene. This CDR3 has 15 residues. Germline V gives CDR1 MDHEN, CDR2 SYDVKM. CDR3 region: CDSRYDIKSANVLTF. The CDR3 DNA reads TGTGACAGCAGATATGACATAAAGTCAGCCAACGTCCTGACTTTC.

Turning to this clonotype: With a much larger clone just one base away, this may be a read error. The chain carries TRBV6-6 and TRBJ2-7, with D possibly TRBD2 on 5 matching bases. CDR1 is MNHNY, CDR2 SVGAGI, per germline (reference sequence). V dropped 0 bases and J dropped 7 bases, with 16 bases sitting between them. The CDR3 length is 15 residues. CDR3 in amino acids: CASSYSLGLGREQYF. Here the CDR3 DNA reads TGTGCCAGCAGTTACTCCCTCGGACTGGGTAGGGAGCAGTACTTC.

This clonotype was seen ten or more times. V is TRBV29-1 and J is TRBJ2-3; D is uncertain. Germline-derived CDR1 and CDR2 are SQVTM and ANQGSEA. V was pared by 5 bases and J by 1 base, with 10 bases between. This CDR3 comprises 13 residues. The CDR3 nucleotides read TGCAGCGTTTGCCCCCCCCGCACAGATACGCAGTATTTT. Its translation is CSVCPPRTDTQYF.

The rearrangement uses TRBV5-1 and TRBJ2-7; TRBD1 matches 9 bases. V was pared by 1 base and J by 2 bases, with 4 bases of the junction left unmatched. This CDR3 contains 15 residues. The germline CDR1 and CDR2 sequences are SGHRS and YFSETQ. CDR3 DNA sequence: TGCGCCAGCAGCTTGCGAGGGACAGGGACCTACGAGCAGTACTTC. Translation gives CASSLRGTGTYEQYF. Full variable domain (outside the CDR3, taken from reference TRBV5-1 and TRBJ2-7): KAGVTQTPRYLIKTRGQQVTLSCSPISGHRSVSWYQQTPGQGLQFLFEYFSETQRNKGNFPGRFSGRQFSNSRSEMNVSTLELGDSALYLCASSLRGTGTYEQYFGPGTRLTVT.

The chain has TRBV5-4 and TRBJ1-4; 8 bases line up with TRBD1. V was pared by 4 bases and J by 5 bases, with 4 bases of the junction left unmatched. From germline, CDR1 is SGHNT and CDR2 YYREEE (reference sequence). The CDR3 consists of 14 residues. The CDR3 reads CASSRGQENEKLFF. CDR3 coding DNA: TGTGCCAGCAGCCGGGGACAGGAAAATGAAAAACTGTTTTTT.

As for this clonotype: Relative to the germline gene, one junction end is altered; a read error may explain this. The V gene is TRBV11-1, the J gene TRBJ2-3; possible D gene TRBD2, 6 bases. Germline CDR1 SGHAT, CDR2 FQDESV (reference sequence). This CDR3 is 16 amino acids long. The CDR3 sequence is CASSQQLEGAGDTQYF. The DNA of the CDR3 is TGCGCCAGCAGCCAGCAACTAGAGGGAGCGGGAGATACGCAGTATTTT.

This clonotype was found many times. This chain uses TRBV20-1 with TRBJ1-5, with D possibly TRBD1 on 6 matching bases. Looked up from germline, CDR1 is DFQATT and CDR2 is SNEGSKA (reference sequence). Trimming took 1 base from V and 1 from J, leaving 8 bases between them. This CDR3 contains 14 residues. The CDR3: CSARVGGSNQPQHF. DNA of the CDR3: TGCAGTGCTAGAGTAGGGGGGAGCAATCAGCCCCAGCATTTT.

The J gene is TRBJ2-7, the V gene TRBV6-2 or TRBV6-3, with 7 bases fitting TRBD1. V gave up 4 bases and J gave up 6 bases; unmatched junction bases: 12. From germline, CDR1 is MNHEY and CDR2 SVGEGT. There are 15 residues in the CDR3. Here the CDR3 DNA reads TGTGCCAGCAGTTTCAGTGGGATAGGGGGCGGCGAGCAGTACTTC. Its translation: CASSFSGIGGGEQYF.

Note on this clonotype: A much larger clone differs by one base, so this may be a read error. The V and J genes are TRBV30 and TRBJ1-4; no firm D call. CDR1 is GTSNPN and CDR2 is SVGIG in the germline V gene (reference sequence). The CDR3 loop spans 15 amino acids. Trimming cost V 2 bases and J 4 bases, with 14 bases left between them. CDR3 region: CAWSILRGYNEKLFF. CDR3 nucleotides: TGTGCCTGGAGTATACTGCGAGGGTATAATGAAAAACTGTTTTTT.

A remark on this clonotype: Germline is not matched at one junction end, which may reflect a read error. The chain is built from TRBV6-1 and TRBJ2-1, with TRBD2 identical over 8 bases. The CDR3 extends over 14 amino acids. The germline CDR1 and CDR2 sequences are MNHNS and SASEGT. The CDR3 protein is CASDLLAEINEHFF. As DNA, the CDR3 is TGTGCCAGCGACTTACTAGCGGAGATAAATGAGCATTTCTTC.

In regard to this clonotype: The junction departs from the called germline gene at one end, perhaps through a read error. This CDR3 reads CASNRTFDNDQFF. As DNA, the CDR3 is TGTGCCAGCAACCGGACATTCGACAATGATCAGTTCTTT. This sequence joins TRBV11-3 and TRBJ2-1; D may be TRBD1 (5 bases). CDR1 SGHNT and CDR2 YENEEA come from the germline V gene. The CDR3 loop spans 13 amino acids. The variable domain in full, with the rest retrieved from reference TRBV11-3 and TRBJ2-1, is EAGVVQSPRYKIIEKKQPVAFWCNPISGHNTLYWYLQNLGQGPELLIRYENEEAVDDSQLPKDRFSAERLKGVDSTLKIQPAELGDSAVYLCASNRTFDNDQFFGPGTRLTVL.

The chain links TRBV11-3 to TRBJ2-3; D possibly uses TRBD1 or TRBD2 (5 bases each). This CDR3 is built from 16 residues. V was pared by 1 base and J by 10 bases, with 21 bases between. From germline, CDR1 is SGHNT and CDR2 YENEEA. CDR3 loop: CASSLAWGGGTDAQYF. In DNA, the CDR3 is TGTGCCAGCAGCTTAGCTTGGGGCGGAGGAACTGATGCGCAGTATTTT.

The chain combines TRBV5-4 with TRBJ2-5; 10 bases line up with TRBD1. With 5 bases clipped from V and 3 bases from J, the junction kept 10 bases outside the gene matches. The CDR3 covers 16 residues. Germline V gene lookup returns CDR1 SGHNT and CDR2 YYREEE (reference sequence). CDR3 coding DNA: TGTGCCAGCAGTGGGCGCCGGGACAGGGGTAAAGAGACCCAGTACTTC. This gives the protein CASSGRRDRGKETQYF.